This TCR beta chain was found in a study of blood T cell repertoires in COVID-19. Study-level information: The samples span acute and convalescent COVID-19 from the United States, Italy and Spain.

CDR3 length: 16 amino acids. CDR1 and CDR2 (germline): SEHNR, FQNEAQ (reference sequence). The V and J ends lost 3 bases and 0 bases respectively, with 14 bases between them. The Seattle site enrolled patients during active infection and followed them longitudinally. Methods used by the authors: Reference gene primers were amplified, and this amplification served to estimate nucleated cell counts. Profiling relied on immunoSEQ multiplex PCR, and the TCRdb table lists in-frame clones only, not all of them. Clone size and V and J calls were adopted from that table, with D and trimming inferred from the DNA. The sample includes tens of thousands of clones, 65% to 85% of them seen just once.

The specimen was peripheral blood. The rearrangement joins TRBV7-9 to TRBJ1-2, with a tentative D call TRBD1 (6 bases). This clonotype was sampled from a man between 65 and 85 years old with COVID-19, enrolled during active disease. CDR3 in DNA: TGTGCCAGCAGCTTCCCACAGGGAACCGCTAACTATGGCTACACCTTC. Translation gives CASSFPQGTANYGYTF.